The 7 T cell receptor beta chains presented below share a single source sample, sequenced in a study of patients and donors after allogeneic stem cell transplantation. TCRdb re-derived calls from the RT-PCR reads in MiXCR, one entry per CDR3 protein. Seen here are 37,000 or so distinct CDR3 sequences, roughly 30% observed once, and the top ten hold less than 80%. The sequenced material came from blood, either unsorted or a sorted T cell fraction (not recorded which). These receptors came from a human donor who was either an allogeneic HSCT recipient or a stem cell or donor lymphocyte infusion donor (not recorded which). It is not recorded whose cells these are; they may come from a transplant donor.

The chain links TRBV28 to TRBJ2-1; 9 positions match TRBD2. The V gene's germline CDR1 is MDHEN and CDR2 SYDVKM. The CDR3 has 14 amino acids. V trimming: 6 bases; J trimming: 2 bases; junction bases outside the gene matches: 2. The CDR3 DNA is TGTGCCAGCAGCCTAGCGGGACCCTACAATGAGCAGTTCTTC. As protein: CASSLAGPYNEQFF.

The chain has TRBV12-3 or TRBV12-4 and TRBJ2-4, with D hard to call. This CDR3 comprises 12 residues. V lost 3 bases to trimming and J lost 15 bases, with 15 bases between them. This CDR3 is CASSFPTGSRYF. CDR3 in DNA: TGTGCCAGCAGTTTCCCGACCGGAAGCCGGTACTTC.

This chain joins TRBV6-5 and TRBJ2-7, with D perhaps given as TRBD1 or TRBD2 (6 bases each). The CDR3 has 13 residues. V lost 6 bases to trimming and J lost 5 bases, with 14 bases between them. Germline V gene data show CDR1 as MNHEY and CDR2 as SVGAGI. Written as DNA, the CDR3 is TGTGCCAGCAGGAGGGGGGACAACCACGAGCAGTACTTC. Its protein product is CASRRGDNHEQYF.

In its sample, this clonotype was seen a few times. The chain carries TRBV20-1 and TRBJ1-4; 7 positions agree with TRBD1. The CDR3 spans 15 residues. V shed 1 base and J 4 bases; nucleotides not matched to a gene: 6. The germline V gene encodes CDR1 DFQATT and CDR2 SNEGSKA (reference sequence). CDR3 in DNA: TGCAGTGCTAGAGGCCGGGACAGCGATAATGAAAAACTGTTTTTT. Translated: CSARGRDSDNEKLFF.

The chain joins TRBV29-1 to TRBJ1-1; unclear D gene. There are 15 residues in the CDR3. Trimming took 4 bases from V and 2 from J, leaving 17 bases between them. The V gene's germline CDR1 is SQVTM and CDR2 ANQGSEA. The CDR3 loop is CSVGVRRNSNTEAFF. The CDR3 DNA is TGCAGCGTTGGTGTCAGGCGTAATTCAAACACTGAAGCTTTCTTT.

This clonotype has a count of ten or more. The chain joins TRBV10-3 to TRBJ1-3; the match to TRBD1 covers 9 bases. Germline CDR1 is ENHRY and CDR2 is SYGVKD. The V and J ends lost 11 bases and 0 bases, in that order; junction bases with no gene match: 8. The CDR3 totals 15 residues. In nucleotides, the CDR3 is TGTGCCGCCCAGGGACAGGGCTTCTCTGGAAACACCATATATTTT. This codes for CAAQGQGFSGNTIYF.

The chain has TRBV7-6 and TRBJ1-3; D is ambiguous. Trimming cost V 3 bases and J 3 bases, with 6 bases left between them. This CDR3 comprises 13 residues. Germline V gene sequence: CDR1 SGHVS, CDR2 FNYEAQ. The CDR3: CASSLQYGNTIYF. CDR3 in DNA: TGTGCCAGCAGCTTGCAGTATGGAAACACCATATATTTT. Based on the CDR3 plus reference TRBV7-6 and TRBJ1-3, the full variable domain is GAGVSQSPRYKVTKRGQDVALRCDPISGHVSLYWYRQALGQGPEFLTYFNYEAQQDKSGLPNDRFSAERPEGSISTLTIQRTEQRDSAMYRCASSLQYGNTIYFGEGSWLTVV.